These 14 T cell receptor beta chains share one sample of origin, sequenced in a study of blood T cell repertoires in COVID-19. Clones were read by immunoSEQ multiplex PCR, and TCRdb kept only the in-frame ones, dropping some. The sample holds 250,000 to 350,000 clones, approximately 85% seen once. The sample was PBMCs or T cells enriched from blood (not recorded which). These receptors all stem from a woman aged 25 to 45 who had recovered from COVID-19.

This clone was seen more than once but under ten times. This chain joins TRBV5-5 and TRBJ2-7, with 10 bases that match TRBD1. CDR1 is SGHKS and CDR2 is YYEKEE in the germline V gene (reference sequence). CDR3 length: 20 amino acids. The V gene end was trimmed by 1 base and the J gene end by 4 bases; junction bases not matched to a gene: 20. The chain's CDR3 is CASSLPPIAAPTGGRYEQYF. The CDR3 DNA reads as TGTGCCAGCAGCTTGCCGCCCATTGCCGCGCCGACAGGGGGCAGGTACGAGCAGTACTTC.

This clone was seen just once. The genes are TRBV3-1 (or the pseudogene TRBV3-2) and TRBJ1-5; D remains unclear. The germline CDR1 and CDR2 sequences are LGHDT and YNNKEL (reference sequence). The CDR3 contains 15 residues. Between the trimmed V and J ends, which lost 3 bases and 7 bases, there was a span of 16 bases. CDR3 region: CASSQFASGGQPQHF. In nucleotides, the CDR3 is TGTGCCAGCAGCCAGTTCGCTTCGGGTGGACAGCCCCAGCATTTT.

The chain joins TRBV30 to TRBJ2-2; 14 bases align to TRBD2. This CDR3 has 18 residues. Germline CDR1 GTSNPN, CDR2 SVGIG (reference sequence). V dropped 2 bases and J dropped 2; count of bases not matched to a gene: 7. CDR3 nucleotide sequence: TGTGCCTGGAGTACCCGACTAGCGGGGGGGCCCAACACCGGGGAGCTGTTTTTT. Translated: CAWSTRLAGGPNTGELFF.

The chain carries TRBV28 and TRBJ1-3, with D possibly matching TRBD1 (6 bases). Germline V lookup: CDR1 MDHEN, CDR2 SYDVKM. V lost 5 bases to trimming and J lost 4 bases, with 15 bases between them. The CDR3 spans 15 residues. The DNA of the CDR3 is TGTGCCAGCAGTGGGGCAGGGGCCCTGGGAAACACCATATATTTT. Translation gives CASSGAGALGNTIYF. The variable domain in full, with the rest retrieved from reference TRBV28 and TRBJ1-3, is DVKVTQSSRYLVKRTGEKVFLECVQDMDHENMFWYRQDPGLGLRLIYFSYDVKMKEKGDIPEGYSVSREKKERFSLILESASTNQTSMYLCASSGAGALGNTIYFGEGSWLTVV.

The J gene is TRBJ1-1, the V gene TRBV28; TRBD1 might be the D (5 bases). Germline loops: CDR1 MDHEN, CDR2 SYDVKM. This CDR3 region has 12 residues. With 5 bases removed from V and 11 bases from J, the gap between germline ends came to 15 bases. The CDR3 region is CASSRTWLNAFF. For the CDR3, the DNA is TGTGCCAGCAGTAGGACATGGCTAAACGCTTTCTTT.

The chain carries TRBV6-6 and TRBJ2-7; tentative D call: TRBD2 (5 bases). This CDR3 comprises 12 residues. The germline gives CDR1 MNHNY, CDR2 SVGAGI (reference sequence). With 7 bases removed from V and 2 bases from J, the gap between germline ends came to 9 bases. The DNA for the CDR3 is TGTGCCAGCACCCGCGGGCCCTACGAGCAGTACTTC. This gives the protein CASTRGPYEQYF.

The chain couples TRBV5-1 to TRBJ1-2; TRBD1 agrees at 12 bases. This CDR3 has 14 amino acids. V dropped 4 bases and J dropped 7; count of bases not matched to a gene: 5. Per germline, CDR1 SGHRS and CDR2 YFSETQ. Here the CDR3 reads CASSQGQGAGGYTF. CDR3 coding DNA: TGCGCCAGCAGCCAGGGACAGGGGGCAGGTGGCTACACCTTC.

The chain couples TRBV12-3 or TRBV12-4 to TRBJ1-1; tentatively, D is TRBD1 (5 bases). The CDR3 runs 12 residues. V lost 5 bases to trimming and J lost 7 bases, with 11 bases between them. The CDR3 coding sequence is TGTGCCAGCAGTCAGGGCTCCTTTGAAGCTTTCTTT. This encodes CASSQGSFEAFF.

The chain combines TRBV28 with TRBJ1-4; D uncertain. V was shortened by 2 bases and J by 4 bases, with 8 bases between the two germline ends. Germline assignment: CDR1 MDHEN and CDR2 SYDVKM. The CDR3 covers 14 residues. CDR3 region: CASSLGQFNEKLFF. CDR3 sequence (DNA): TGTGCCAGCAGTTTAGGGCAGTTTAATGAAAAACTGTTTTTT.

The chain couples TRBV30 to TRBJ2-2; possibly TRBD2 for D (5 bases). Trimming removed 4 bases from V and 1 base from J, with 10 bases in between. The CDR3 length is 14 residues. Germline CDR1 and CDR2: GTSNPN and SVGIG (reference sequence). DNA of the CDR3: TGTGCCTGGATACGAGGGAAGAACACCGGGGAGCTGTTTTTT. This gives the protein CAWIRGKNTGELFF.

The chain recombines TRBV7-3 with TRBJ2-1; D might be TRBD2 (5 bases). With 1 base removed from V and 2 bases from J, the gap between germline ends came to 9 bases. Germline CDR1 reads SGHTA; CDR2 reads FQGTGA. The CDR3 loop spans 15 amino acids. CDR3 protein: CASSLIPGAYNEQFF. In nucleotides, the CDR3 is TGTGCCAGCAGCTTAATACCCGGGGCCTACAATGAGCAGTTCTTC.

The gene calls are TRBV10-2 and TRBJ1-6; TRBD1 is a possible D gene (5 bases). Trimming cost V 2 bases and J 8 bases, with 10 bases left between them. The CDR3 consists of 14 residues. CDR1 and CDR2 (germline): WSHSY, SAAADI. The DNA of the CDR3 is TGCGCCAGCAGTGAGGGGCGGGGGTATTCACCCCTCCACTTT. It is translated as CASSEGRGYSPLHF.

The J gene is TRBJ1-5, the V gene TRBV12-3 or TRBV12-4; maybe TRBD1 (5 bases). Trimming shortened V by 3 bases and J by 4 bases, and 7 bases separated the two germline ends. The CDR3 sequence is 13 residues long. This chain's CDR3 is CASSFDRNQPQHF. CDR3 nucleotides: TGTGCCAGCAGTTTCGACAGAAATCAGCCCCAGCATTTT.

This chain links TRBV5-1 with TRBJ1-6; no firm D call. The CDR3 length is 16 residues. The V and J ends lost 0 bases and 7 bases respectively, with 14 bases between them. The germline V gene encodes CDR1 SGHRS and CDR2 YFSETQ. CDR3 in DNA: TGCGCCAGCAGCTTGGGGCAATTCTTACCCAATTCACCCCTCCACTTT. Translation: CASSLGQFLPNSPLHF.